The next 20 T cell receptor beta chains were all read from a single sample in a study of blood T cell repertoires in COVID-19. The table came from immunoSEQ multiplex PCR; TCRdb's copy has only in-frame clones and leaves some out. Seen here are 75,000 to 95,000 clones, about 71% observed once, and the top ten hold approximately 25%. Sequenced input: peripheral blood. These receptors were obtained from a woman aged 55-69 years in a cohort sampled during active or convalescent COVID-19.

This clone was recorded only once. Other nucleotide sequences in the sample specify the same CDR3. CDR3 nucleotide sequence: TGTGCCAGCAGTTATTCGACAGGGGGCTACGAGCAGTACTTC. It is translated as CASSYSTGGYEQYF. This sequence joins TRBV6-5 and TRBJ2-7, with TRBD1 identical over 9 bases. This CDR3 spans 14 amino acids. V gave up 3 bases and J gave up 3 bases; unmatched junction bases: 3. The germline gives CDR1 MNHEY, CDR2 SVGAGI.

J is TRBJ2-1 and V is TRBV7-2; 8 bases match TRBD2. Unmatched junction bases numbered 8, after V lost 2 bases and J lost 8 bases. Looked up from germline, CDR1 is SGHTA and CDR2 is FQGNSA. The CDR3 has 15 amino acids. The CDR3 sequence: CASSLYTGGPDEQFF. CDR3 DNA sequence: TGTGCCAGCAGCTTATACACGGGGGGGCCGGATGAGCAGTTCTTC.

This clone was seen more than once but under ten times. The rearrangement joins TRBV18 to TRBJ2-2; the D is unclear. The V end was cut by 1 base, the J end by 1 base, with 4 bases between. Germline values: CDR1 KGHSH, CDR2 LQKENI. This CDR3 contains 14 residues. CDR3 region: CASSPLQNTGELFF. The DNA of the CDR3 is TGTGCCAGCTCACCACTCCAGAACACCGGGGAGCTGTTTTTT.

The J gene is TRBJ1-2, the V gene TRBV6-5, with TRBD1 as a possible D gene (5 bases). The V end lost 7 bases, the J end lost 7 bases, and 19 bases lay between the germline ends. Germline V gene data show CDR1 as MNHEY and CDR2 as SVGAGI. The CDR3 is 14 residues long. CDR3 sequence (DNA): TGTGCCAGCATGGCGACAGTCAGGGCGCGTGGCTACACCTTC. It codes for CASMATVRARGYTF.

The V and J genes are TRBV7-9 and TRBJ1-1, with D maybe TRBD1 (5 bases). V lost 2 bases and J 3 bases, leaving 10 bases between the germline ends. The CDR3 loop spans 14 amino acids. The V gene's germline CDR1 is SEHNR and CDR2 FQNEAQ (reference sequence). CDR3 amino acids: CASSLQQVDTEAFF. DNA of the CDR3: TGTGCCAGCAGCTTACAACAGGTCGACACTGAAGCTTTCTTT.

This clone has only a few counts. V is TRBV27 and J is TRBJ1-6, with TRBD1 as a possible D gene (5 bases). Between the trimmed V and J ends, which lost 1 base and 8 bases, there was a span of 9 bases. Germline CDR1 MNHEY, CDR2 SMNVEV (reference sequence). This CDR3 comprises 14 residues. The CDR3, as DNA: TGTGCCAGCAGTTTATATGGGGCTGATTCACCCCTCCACTTT. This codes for CASSLYGADSPLHF.

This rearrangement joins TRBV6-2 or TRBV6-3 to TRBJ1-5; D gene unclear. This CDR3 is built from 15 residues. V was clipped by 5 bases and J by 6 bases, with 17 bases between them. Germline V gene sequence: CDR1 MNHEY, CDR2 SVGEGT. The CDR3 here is CASSPHSGNLQPQHF. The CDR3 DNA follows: TGTGCCAGCAGTCCCCACAGCGGAAACCTTCAGCCCCAGCATTTT.

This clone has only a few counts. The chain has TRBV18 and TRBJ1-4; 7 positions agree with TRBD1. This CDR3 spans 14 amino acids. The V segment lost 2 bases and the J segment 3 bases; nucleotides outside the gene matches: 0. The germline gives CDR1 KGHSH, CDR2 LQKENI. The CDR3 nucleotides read TGTGCCAGCTCACCAGGGACAGCTAATGAAAAACTGTTTTTT. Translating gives CASSPGTANEKLFF.

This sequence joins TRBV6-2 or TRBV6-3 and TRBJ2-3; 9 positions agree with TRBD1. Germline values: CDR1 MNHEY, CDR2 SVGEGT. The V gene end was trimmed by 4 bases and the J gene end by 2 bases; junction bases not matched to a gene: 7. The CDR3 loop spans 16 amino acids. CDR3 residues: CASSSPGTGLTDTQYF. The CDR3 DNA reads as TGTGCCAGCAGTTCCCCCGGGACAGGGCTCACAGATACGCAGTATTTT.

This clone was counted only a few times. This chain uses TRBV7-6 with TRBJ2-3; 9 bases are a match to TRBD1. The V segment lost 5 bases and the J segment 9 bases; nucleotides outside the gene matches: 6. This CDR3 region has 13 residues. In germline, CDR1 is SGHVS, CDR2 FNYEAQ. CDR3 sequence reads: CASSAGQGLTQYF. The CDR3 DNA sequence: TGTGCCAGCAGCGCCGGACAGGGGCTGACGCAGTATTTT.

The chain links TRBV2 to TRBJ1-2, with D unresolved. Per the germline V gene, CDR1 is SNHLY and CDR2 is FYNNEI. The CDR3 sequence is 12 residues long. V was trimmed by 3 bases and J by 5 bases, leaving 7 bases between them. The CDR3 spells CASSDSNYGYTF. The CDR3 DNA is TGTGCCAGCAGTGATTCAAATTATGGCTACACCTTC.

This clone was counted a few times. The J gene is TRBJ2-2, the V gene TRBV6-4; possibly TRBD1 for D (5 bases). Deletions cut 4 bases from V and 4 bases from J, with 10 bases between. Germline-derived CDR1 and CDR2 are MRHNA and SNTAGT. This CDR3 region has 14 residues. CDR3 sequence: CASSAQGGTGELFF. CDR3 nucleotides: TGTGCCAGCAGTGCCCAGGGTGGCACCGGGGAGCTGTTTTTT.

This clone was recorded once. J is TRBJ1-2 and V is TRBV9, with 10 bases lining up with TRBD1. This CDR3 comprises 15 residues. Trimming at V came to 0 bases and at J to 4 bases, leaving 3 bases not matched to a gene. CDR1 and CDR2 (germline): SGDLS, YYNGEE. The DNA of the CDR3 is TGTGCCAGCAGCGTAGGACAGGGGGCCCTCTATGGCTACACCTTC. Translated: CASSVGQGALYGYTF.

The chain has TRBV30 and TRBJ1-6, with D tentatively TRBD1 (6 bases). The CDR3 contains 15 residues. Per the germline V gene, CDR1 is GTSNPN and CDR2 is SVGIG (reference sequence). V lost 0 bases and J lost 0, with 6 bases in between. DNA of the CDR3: TGTGCCTGGAGTGTACAGGGCTCCTATAATTCACCCCTCCACTTT. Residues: CAWSVQGSYNSPLHF.

In DNA, the CDR3 is TGCGCCAGCAGCCAAGAGGGGGAGGGGAATGAAAAACTGTTTTTT. It yields the protein CASSQEGEGNEKLFF. The chain employs TRBV4-3 and TRBJ1-4; perhaps TRBD1 as D (5 bases). Germline V gives CDR1 LGHNA, CDR2 YSLEER. The V end was cut by 0 bases, the J end by 5 bases, with 10 bases between. The CDR3 runs to 15 residues.

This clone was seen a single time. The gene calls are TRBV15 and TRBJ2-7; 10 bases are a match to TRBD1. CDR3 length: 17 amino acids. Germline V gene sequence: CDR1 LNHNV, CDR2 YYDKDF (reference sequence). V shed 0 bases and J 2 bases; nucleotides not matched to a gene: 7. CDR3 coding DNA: TGTGCCACCAGCAGAGATATGGGACAGGGGATGGCCTACGAGCAGTACTTC. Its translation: CATSRDMGQGMAYEQYF.

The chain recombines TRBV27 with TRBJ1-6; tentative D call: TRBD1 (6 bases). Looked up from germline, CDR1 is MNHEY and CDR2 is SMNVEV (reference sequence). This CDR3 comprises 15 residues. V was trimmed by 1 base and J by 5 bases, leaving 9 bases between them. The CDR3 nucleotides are TGTGCCAGCAGTTTATTCCGGACAGATAATTCACCCCTCCACTTT. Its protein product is CASSLFRTDNSPLHF.

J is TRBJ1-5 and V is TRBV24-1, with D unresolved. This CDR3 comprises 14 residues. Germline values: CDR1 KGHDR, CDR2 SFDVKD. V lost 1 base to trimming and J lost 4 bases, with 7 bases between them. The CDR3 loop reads CATSDLGRNQPQHF. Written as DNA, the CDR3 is TGTGCCACCAGTGATTTAGGCAGGAATCAGCCCCAGCATTTT.

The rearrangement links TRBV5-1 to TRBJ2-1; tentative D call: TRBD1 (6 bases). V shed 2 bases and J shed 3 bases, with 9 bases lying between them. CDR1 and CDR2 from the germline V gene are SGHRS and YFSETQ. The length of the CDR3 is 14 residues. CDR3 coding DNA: TGCGCCAGCAGCTTTTTAGGGGGCTACAATGAGCAGTTCTTC. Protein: CASSFLGGYNEQFF.

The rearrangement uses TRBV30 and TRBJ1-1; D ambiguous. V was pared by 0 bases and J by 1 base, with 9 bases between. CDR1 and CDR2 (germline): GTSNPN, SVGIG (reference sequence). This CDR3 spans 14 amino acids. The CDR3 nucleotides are TGTGCCTGGAGTGTACAGCGGGGGAACACTGAAGCTTTCTTT. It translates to CAWSVQRGNTEAFF.